The 18 T cell receptor beta chains below were found in one sample sequenced in a study of technical replicates of blood from a few donors. The data were produced by immunoSEQ multiplex PCR, yet TCRdb's version contains in-frame clones alone and is incomplete. This sample has tens of thousands of clones; 85% to 95% occur once, and the top ten carry 0.24%. Sequenced: T cells isolated from PBMCs. The receptors originated from a human donor in good health.

The chain has TRBV5-1 and TRBJ2-5; 8 bases agree with TRBD1. Per the germline V gene, CDR1 is SGHRS and CDR2 is YFSETQ. V was clipped by 0 bases and J by 5 bases; unmatched bases: 6. This CDR3 region has 15 residues. CDR3 DNA sequence: TGCGCCAGCAGCTTGGGGACAGGGAGGAGGGAGACCCAGTACTTC. It specifies CASSLGTGRRETQYF.

The chain joins TRBV4-1 to TRBJ2-7, with D possibly matching TRBD2 (6 bases). Germline CDR1 and CDR2: MGHRA and YSYEKL. V lost 1 base and J 7 bases, leaving 11 bases between the germline ends. The CDR3 loop spans 13 amino acids. The CDR3 nucleotides read TGCGCCAGCAGCCAAGGAGGAGGGGATGAGCAGTACTTC. Encoded protein: CASSQGGGDEQYF.

This chain uses TRBV19 with TRBJ2-1; D not resolved. The germline V gene has CDR1 LNHDA and CDR2 SQIVND (reference sequence). The CDR3 extends over 15 amino acids. The V end was cut by 6 bases, the J end by 9 bases, with 21 bases between. The CDR3 protein is CASRVERWPTSEQFF. CDR3 DNA: TGTGCCAGTAGGGTCGAAAGGTGGCCGACAAGTGAGCAGTTCTTC.

This chain connects TRBV2 to TRBJ2-3; perhaps TRBD1 as D (6 bases). CDR3 length equals 14 residues. Trimming shortened V by 4 bases and J by 5 bases, and 13 bases separated the two germline ends. Germline V CDR1 and CDR2: SNHLY, FYNNEI. The CDR3 nucleotides are TGTGCCAGCAGTGGGAGCTCAGGGGAAGATACGCAGTATTTT. This gives the protein CASSGSSGEDTQYF. The whole variable domain, remainder taken from reference TRBV2 and TRBJ2-3, is EPEVTQTPSHQVTQMGQEVILRCVPISNHLYFYWYRQILGQKVEFLVSFYNNEISEKSEIFDDQFSVERPDGSNFTLKIRSTKLEDSAMYFCASSGSSGEDTQYFGPGTRLTVL.

CDR3 region: CASSSGLGGETQYF. CDR3 coding DNA: TGTGCCAGCAGCTCCGGACTAGGTGGAGAGACCCAGTACTTC. V usage is TRBV11-2 and J usage is TRBJ2-5; 7 bases are a match to TRBD2. The V segment lost 4 bases and the J segment 4 bases; nucleotides outside the gene matches: 6. This CDR3 contains 14 residues. The germline CDR1 and CDR2 sequences are SGHAT and FQNNGV.

The V gene is TRBV4-2, the J gene TRBJ2-1, with 9 bases aligning to TRBD2. The germline CDR1 and CDR2 sequences are LGHNA and YNFKEQ. The J segment lost 3 bases and the V segment lost 1 base, leaving 7 bases of the junction unmatched. This CDR3 is 17 amino acids long. This CDR3 reads CASSQATAGGFYNEQFF. DNA of the CDR3: TGTGCCAGCAGCCAAGCTACAGCGGGGGGATTCTACAATGAGCAGTTCTTC.

J is TRBJ2-1 and V is TRBV5-1; 10 positions agree with TRBD2. The V gene end was trimmed by 0 bases and the J gene end by 3 bases; junction bases not matched to a gene: 3. There are 16 residues in the CDR3. Per germline, CDR1 SGHRS and CDR2 YFSETQ. CDR3 loop: CASSLVASGSYNEQFF. The CDR3 nucleotides read TGCGCCAGCAGCTTGGTTGCTAGCGGGAGCTACAATGAGCAGTTCTTC. The full variable domain, its missing parts supplied by reference TRBV5-1 and TRBJ2-1, is KAGVTQTPRYLIKTRGQQVTLSCSPISGHRSVSWYQQTPGQGLQFLFEYFSETQRNKGNFPGRFSGRQFSNSRSEMNVSTLELGDSALYLCASSLVASGSYNEQFFGPGTRLTVL.

The J gene is TRBJ2-7, the V gene TRBV4-1, with a tentative D call TRBD1 (6 bases). V lost 0 bases and J lost 1, with 10 bases in between. This CDR3 is built from 15 residues. Looked up from germline, CDR1 is MGHRA and CDR2 is YSYEKL. CDR3 in amino acids: CASSQDRGFSYEQYF. The CDR3 bases are TGCGCCAGCAGCCAAGATAGGGGGTTTTCCTACGAGCAGTACTTC.

The chain is built from TRBV11-3 and TRBJ2-1, with 7 bases that match TRBD2. After removal of 0 bases from V and 9 bases from J, the junction contained 8 bases not matched to a gene. Germline lookup yields CDR1 SGHNT and CDR2 YENEEA. The CDR3 runs to 15 residues. CDR3 DNA sequence: TGTGCCAGCAGCTTAGATGGCGGGGGTCGAGGTGAGCAGTTCTTC. This encodes CASSLDGGGRGEQFF.

To note about this clone: One junction end does not reproduce the germline sequence, and a read error may be involved. The V call is TRBV4-1, the J call TRBJ1-6, with 7 bases lining up with TRBD1. This CDR3 is 15 amino acids long. Germline V CDR1 and CDR2: MGHRA, YSYEKL. CDR3 sequence: CASSPTGAYSSPLHF. In DNA, the CDR3 is TGCGCCAGCAGCCCAACAGGGGCTTATAGTTCACCCCTCCACTTT.

The count of this clone is one. This chain links TRBV7-2 with TRBJ2-3; the D is unclear. Germline V gene data show CDR1 as SGHTA and CDR2 as FQGNSA. The CDR3 length is 15 residues. Trimming took 4 bases from V and 0 from J, leaving 11 bases between them. The CDR3 DNA reads TGTGCCAGCAGCTCGCCCACCACTAGCACAGATACGCAGTATTTT. This translates into CASSSPTTSTDTQYF.

The chain uses TRBV6-5 and TRBJ1-2; 8 nucleotides align to TRBD1. The germline V gene encodes CDR1 MNHEY and CDR2 SVGAGI. This CDR3 region has 15 residues. After removal of 6 bases from V and 5 bases from J, the junction contained 11 bases not matched to a gene. The CDR3 here is CASRLGTGILYGYTF. For the CDR3, the DNA is TGTGCCAGCAGGCTCGGGACAGGAATACTATATGGCTACACCTTC.

V usage is TRBV6-1 and J usage is TRBJ2-5; the D gene is possibly TRBD2 (5 bases). The length of the CDR3 is 14 residues. Germline V gene lookup returns CDR1 MNHNS and CDR2 SASEGT. Trimming took 10 bases from V and 5 from J, leaving 20 bases between them. The CDR3 DNA reads TGTGCCACCGCCCCGGGATCAATGGGTGAGACCCAGTACTTC. This translates into CATAPGSMGETQYF.

The chain employs TRBV25-1 and TRBJ1-4; possible D gene TRBD1, 5 bases. V dropped 4 bases and J dropped 11 bases, with 14 bases sitting between them. This CDR3 contains 13 residues. Germline assignment: CDR1 MGHDK and CDR2 SYGVNS. CDR3 amino acids: CASSVLRGWKLFF. The CDR3 DNA follows: TGTGCCAGCAGTGTGTTAAGGGGATGGAAACTGTTTTTT.

This chain joins TRBV14 and TRBJ1-2; D might be TRBD1 (6 bases). V was pared by 3 bases and J by 8 bases, with 16 bases between. Germline V gene sequence: CDR1 SGHDN, CDR2 FVKESK. CDR3 length equals 14 residues. CDR3 nucleotide sequence: TGTGCCAGCAGCCAGGAAAACAGGGAAGGCGGCTACACCTTC. Translating gives CASSQENREGGYTF. The complete variable domain, with remaining parts taken from reference TRBV14 and TRBJ1-2, reads EAGVTQFPSHSVIEKGQTVTLRCDPISGHDNLYWYRRVMGKEIKFLLHFVKESKQDESGMPNNRFLAERTGGTYSTLKVQPAELEDSGVYFCASSQENREGGYTFGSGTRLTVV.

V usage is TRBV14 and J usage is TRBJ1-4; D unclear. Between the trimmed V and J ends, which lost 6 bases and 5 bases, there was a span of 25 bases. Per germline, CDR1 SGHDN and CDR2 FVKESK. The CDR3 runs to 18 residues. In nucleotides, the CDR3 is TGTGCCAGCAGTCCAAGATATTCTCCGACCGCTAGAAATGAAAAACTGTTTTTT. It is translated as CASSPRYSPTARNEKLFF.

The V and J genes are TRBV5-1 and TRBJ2-1; a weak D match, TRBD2 (5 bases). This CDR3 region has 15 residues. Trimming removed 8 bases from V and 2 bases from J, with 17 bases in between. Germline V lookup: CDR1 SGHRS, CDR2 YFSETQ. CDR3 residues: CASSKREFTYNEQFF. CDR3 DNA: TGCGCCAGTTCCAAGAGGGAATTTACCTACAATGAGCAGTTCTTC.

The chain links TRBV2 to TRBJ1-2; no clear D gene. The CDR3 consists of 10 residues. Trimming took 8 bases from V and 6 from J, leaving 7 bases between them. Germline lookup yields CDR1 SNHLY and CDR2 FYNNEI. CDR3 sequence: CASSGDGYTF. As DNA, the CDR3 is TGTGCCAGCTCCGGGGATGGCTACACCTTC.